What follows describes a single T cell receptor (beta chain). Antigen unknown. The CDR3 extends over 21 amino acids. V lost 0 bases to trimming and J lost 1 base; unmatched junction nucleotides: 18. Germline assignment: CDR1 SGHRS and CDR2 YFSETQ. Produced via immunoSEQ multiplex PCR; TCRdb's table is partial and in-frame only. The table lists over 40,000 clones, more than 85% of them singletons. This specimen belongs to a study of lymphopenia after photon versus proton radiotherapy. General study results and limits: In patients who died, overall survival fell as post-nadir TCR diversity dropped more. After lymphocyte nadir, photon-treated repertoires showed oligoclonal expansion, especially CD8+ Temra. Proton therapy kept repertoires fairly stable, unlike photons, which gained effector/memory cells.

This receptor was taken from a woman aged 35 to 49 with cholangiocarcinoma. The rearrangement joins TRBV5-1 to TRBJ2-7, with TRBD2 identical over 11 bases. Sequenced material: peripheral blood, taken from a patient treated with photon-based radiotherapy. This CDR3 is CASSLVRDLSPGLAASYEQYF. The DNA of the CDR3 is TGCGCCAGCAGCTTGGTTAGGGACCTTTCACCGGGACTAGCGGCGTCCTACGAGCAGTACTTC.